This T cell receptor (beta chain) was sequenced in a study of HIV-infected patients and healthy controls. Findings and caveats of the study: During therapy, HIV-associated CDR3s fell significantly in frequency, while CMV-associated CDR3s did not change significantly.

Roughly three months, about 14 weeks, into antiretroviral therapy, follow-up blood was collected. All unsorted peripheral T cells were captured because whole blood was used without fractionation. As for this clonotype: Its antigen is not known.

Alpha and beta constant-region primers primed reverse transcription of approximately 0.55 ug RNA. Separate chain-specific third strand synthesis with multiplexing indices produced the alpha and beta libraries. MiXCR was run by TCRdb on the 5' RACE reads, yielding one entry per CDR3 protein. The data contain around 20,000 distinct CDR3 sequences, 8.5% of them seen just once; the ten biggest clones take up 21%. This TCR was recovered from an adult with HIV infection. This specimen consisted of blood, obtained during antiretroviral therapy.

The CDR3 nucleotides are TGCGCCACCAAAAATCAGGAGAGGAGCACAGATACGCAGTATTTT. Its protein is CATKNQERSTDTQYF. This chain connects TRBV10-2 to TRBJ2-3, with D unresolved. Trimming pared 10 bases from V and 0 bases from J, leaving 17 bases between. Germline V CDR1 and CDR2: WSHSY, SAAADI. The CDR3 loop spans 15 amino acids.